The 14 T cell receptor beta chains below all came from one sample that was sequenced in a study of T cell repertoires in ileal Crohn's disease. Using immunoSEQ multiplex PCR, the repertoire was profiled, and TCRdb retains in-frame clones only, with some absent. The sample gives more than 2,500 clones, about 90% of which show up once; 2% to 2.5% is in the top ten. Surgical specimens yielded lamina propria lymphocytes, which were density-gradient separated and then sorted. The material sequenced was CD4+ T cells sorted from the ileum. These receptors originate from an adult with Crohn's disease.

The rearrangement uses TRBV6-6 and TRBJ2-6, with a weak D call TRBD1 (6 bases). V dropped 6 bases and J dropped 2 bases, with 8 bases sitting between them. Germline CDR1 and CDR2: MNHNY and SVGAGI (reference sequence). The CDR3 spans 14 residues. Here the CDR3 reads CASSHRAGANVLTF. In nucleotides, the CDR3 is TGTGCCAGCAGCCACAGGGCTGGGGCCAACGTCCTGACTTTC.

The CDR3, as DNA: TGTGCCAGCAGGGCGGAGAGGAACACCGGGGAGCTGTTTTTT. Translated, it gives CASRAERNTGELFF. V is TRBV6-6 and J is TRBJ2-2; no firm D call. V was shortened by 6 bases and J by 1 base, with 9 bases between the two germline ends. The CDR3 has 14 residues. CDR1 and CDR2 from the germline V gene are MNHNY and SVGAGI (reference sequence).

The chain is built from TRBV28 and TRBJ2-7, with D perhaps TRBD1 (6 bases). V dropped 6 bases and J dropped 7 bases, with 13 bases sitting between them. The V gene's germline CDR1 is MDHEN and CDR2 SYDVKM. The CDR3 covers 12 residues. This CDR3 reads CASSSTGQEQYF. The CDR3, as DNA: TGTGCCAGCAGCTCGACAGGTCAAGAGCAGTACTTC.

The chain employs TRBV11-2 and TRBJ2-3, with 8 positions matching TRBD2. CDR1 is SGHAT, CDR2 FQNNGV, per germline. V was pared by 1 base and J by 2 bases, with 14 bases of the junction left unmatched. This CDR3 comprises 19 residues. For the CDR3, the DNA is TGTGCCAGCAGCTTAGTCCCCATATCCACTAGCGGACACACAGATACGCAGTATTTT. Translation: CASSLVPISTSGHTDTQYF.

The J gene is TRBJ2-3, the V gene TRBV14; D not resolved. Germline lookup yields CDR1 SGHDN and CDR2 FVKESK. V lost 0 bases and J 2 bases, leaving 3 bases between the germline ends. The length of the CDR3 is 13 residues. The CDR3, as DNA: TGTGCCAGCAGCCAAGACCTCACAGATACGCAGTATTTT. Its protein is CASSQDLTDTQYF.

The gene calls are TRBV7-2 and TRBJ2-7; 12 nucleotides line up with TRBD1. Trimming cost V 5 bases and J 5 bases; bases outside gene matches: 7. CDR1 and CDR2 from the germline V gene are SGHTA and FQGNSA. The CDR3 sequence is 15 residues long. The CDR3 loop is CASSISGQGAHEQYF. The CDR3 bases are TGTGCCAGCAGCATCTCGGGACAGGGGGCCCACGAGCAGTACTTC.

This sequence joins TRBV7-2 and TRBJ2-3; TRBD1 is a possible D gene (7 bases). This CDR3 comprises 17 residues. V lost 1 base, J lost 6 bases, and 20 bases lay in between. The germline CDR1 and CDR2 sequences are SGHTA and FQGNSA. The CDR3 region has the DNA TGTGCCAGCAGCTTAGGGGGGCAGGGGGGTGTTCCGGATACGCAGTATTTT. Translated: CASSLGGQGGVPDTQYF.

This chain connects TRBV19 to TRBJ1-3, with 10 bases matching TRBD1. CDR1 and CDR2 (germline): LNHDA, SQIVND (reference sequence). This CDR3 is 15 amino acids long. V was clipped by 8 bases and J by 4 bases; unmatched bases: 8. As DNA, the CDR3 is TGTGCCAGTGGGACAGGGGCCACTGGAGGAAACACCATATATTTT. Translated, it gives CASGTGATGGNTIYF. Looking up the rest from reference TRBV19 and TRBJ1-3 gives the full variable domain: DGGITQSPKYLFRKEGQNVTLSCEQNLNHDAMYWYRQDPGQGLRLIYYSQIVNDFQKGDIAEGYSVSREKKESFPLTVTSAQKNPTAFYLCASGTGATGGNTIYFGEGSWLTVV.

V is TRBV7-2 and J is TRBJ1-5; TRBD1 is a possible D gene (5 bases). The CDR3 spans 15 residues. Germline CDR1 reads SGHTA; CDR2 reads FQGNSA. V was cut by 3 bases and J by 5 bases, with 14 bases left in between. The CDR3 sequence: CASSFGSGADQPQHF. The CDR3 nucleotides read TGTGCCAGCAGCTTCGGCAGTGGGGCGGATCAGCCCCAGCATTTT.

The chain couples TRBV7-3 to TRBJ2-1; TRBD2 aligns across 14 bases. The CDR3 length is 15 residues. After removal of 3 bases from V and 8 bases from J, the junction contained 3 bases not matched to a gene. Germline CDR1 and CDR2: SGHTA and FQGTGA. The CDR3 here is CASSLGLAGDHEQFF. The CDR3 DNA reads TGTGCCAGCAGCTTGGGACTAGCGGGAGATCATGAGCAGTTCTTC.

This clone was seen just once. The chain uses TRBV11-3 and TRBJ2-1, with D possibly TRBD1 on 6 matching bases. V lost 8 bases and J lost 4, with 15 bases in between. Germline CDR1 is SGHNT and CDR2 is YENEEA. The CDR3 has 14 amino acids. The CDR3 DNA reads as TGTGCCAGCGGCTCACGACAGGCGTACAATGAGCAGTTCTTC. Its translation: CASGSRQAYNEQFF.

The gene calls are TRBV6-5 and TRBJ2-1, with 10 bases fitting TRBD2. Germline loops: CDR1 MNHEY, CDR2 SVGAGI. This CDR3 has 15 amino acids. Trimming removed 6 bases from V and 2 bases from J; junction bases left unmatched: 4. This chain's CDR3 is CASRTGLAAYNEQFF. CDR3 DNA: TGTGCCAGCAGAACCGGACTAGCGGCCTACAATGAGCAGTTCTTC.

The chain has TRBV30 and TRBJ2-7, with D maybe TRBD1 (5 bases). The CDR3 totals 14 residues. V lost 1 base and J lost 6, with 16 bases in between. Germline V CDR1 and CDR2: GTSNPN, SVGIG (reference sequence). The CDR3, as DNA: TGTGCCTGGAGTGGGGCCAGGGAACGGTCCGAGCAGTACTTC. Translating it yields CAWSGARERSEQYF.

V and J are TRBV28 and TRBJ2-1; D might be TRBD2 (6 bases). This CDR3 is built from 14 residues. Trimming stripped 4 bases from V and 4 bases from J, with 11 bases between. Germline CDR1 is MDHEN and CDR2 is SYDVKM. CDR3 amino acids: CASSSAGRYNEQFF. The CDR3 nucleotides read TGTGCCAGCAGTTCCGCGGGACGATACAATGAGCAGTTCTTC.